This note documents a single T cell receptor (beta chain) sequence. The sample is drawn from a study of blood T cell repertoires in COVID-19. Per the authors' pipeline: It was from reference gene primer amplification that nucleated cell counts were estimated. The protocol was immunoSEQ multiplex PCR, while the TCRdb copy is restricted to in-frame clones and leaves out a portion. The DNA gave D and trimming, while V, J and clone size come from that table. The repertoire has about 39,000 clones, 75% to 85% of them found once; the top ten carry around a quarter. This clonotype was obtained from a man older than 75 with acute or convalescent COVID-19. The source material was peripheral blood.

CDR3 DNA: TGTGCCAGCAGCAAAGGGCCCGGCTTCCGGGTAGCCAAAAACATTCAGTACTTC. It codes for CASSKGPGFRVAKNIQYF. V is TRBV21-1 and J is TRBJ2-4; no check of the table's D call, TRBD2, against the DNA was made. TRBV21-1 is a listed pseudogene. CDR3 length: 18 amino acids.